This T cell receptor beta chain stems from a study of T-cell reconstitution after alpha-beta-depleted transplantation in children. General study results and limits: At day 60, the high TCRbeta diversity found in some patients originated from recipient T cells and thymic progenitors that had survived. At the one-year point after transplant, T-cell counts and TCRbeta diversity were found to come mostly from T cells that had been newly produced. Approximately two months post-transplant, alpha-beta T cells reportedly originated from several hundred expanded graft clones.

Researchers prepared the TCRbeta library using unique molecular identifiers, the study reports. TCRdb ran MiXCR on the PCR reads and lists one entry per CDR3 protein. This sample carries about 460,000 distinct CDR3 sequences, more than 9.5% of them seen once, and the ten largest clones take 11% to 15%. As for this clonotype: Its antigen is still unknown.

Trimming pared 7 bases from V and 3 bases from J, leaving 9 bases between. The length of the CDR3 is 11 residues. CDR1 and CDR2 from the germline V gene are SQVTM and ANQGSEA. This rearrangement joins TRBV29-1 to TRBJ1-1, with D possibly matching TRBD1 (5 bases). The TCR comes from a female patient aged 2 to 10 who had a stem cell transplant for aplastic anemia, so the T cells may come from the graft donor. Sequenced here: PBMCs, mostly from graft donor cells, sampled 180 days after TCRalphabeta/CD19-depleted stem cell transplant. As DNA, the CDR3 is TGCAGCGCGACGGGGGACACTGAAGCTTTCTTT. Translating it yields CSATGDTEAFF.